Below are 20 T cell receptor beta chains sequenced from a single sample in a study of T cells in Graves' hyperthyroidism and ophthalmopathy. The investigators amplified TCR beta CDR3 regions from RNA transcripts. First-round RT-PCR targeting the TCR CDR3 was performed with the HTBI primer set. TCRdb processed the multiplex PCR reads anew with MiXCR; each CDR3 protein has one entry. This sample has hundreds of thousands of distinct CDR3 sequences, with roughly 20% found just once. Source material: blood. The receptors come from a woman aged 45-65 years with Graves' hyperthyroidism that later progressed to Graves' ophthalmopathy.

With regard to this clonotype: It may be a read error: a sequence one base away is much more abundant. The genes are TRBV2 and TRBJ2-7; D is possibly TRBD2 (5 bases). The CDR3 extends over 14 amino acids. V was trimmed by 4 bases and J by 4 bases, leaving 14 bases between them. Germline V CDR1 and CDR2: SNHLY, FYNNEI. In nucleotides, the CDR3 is TGTGCCAGCAGTGTCGGACTGGGGATTTACGAGCAGTACTTC. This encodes CASSVGLGIYEQYF.

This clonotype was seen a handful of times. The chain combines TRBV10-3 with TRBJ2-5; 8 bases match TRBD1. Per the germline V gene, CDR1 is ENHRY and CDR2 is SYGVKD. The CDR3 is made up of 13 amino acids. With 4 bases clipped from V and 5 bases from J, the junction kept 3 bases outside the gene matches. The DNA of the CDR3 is TGTGCCATCAGTGGAACAGGGGGTGAGACCCAGTACTTC. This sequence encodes CAISGTGGETQYF.

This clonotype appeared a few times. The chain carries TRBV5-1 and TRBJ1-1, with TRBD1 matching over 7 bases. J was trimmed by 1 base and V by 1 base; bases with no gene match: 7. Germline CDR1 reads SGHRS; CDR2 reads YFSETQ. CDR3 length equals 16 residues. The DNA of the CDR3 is TGCGCCAGCAGCTTGAGAGGGGGCTCTTCGAACACTGAAGCTTTCTTT. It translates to CASSLRGGSSNTEAFF.

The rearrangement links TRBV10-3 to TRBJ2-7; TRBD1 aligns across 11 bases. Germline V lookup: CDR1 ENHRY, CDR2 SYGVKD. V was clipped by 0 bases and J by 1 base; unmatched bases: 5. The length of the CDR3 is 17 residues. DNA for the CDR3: TGTGCCATCAGTGAGTCCTCCGGGACAGGGGGTTCCTACGAGCAGTACTTC. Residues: CAISESSGTGGSYEQYF.

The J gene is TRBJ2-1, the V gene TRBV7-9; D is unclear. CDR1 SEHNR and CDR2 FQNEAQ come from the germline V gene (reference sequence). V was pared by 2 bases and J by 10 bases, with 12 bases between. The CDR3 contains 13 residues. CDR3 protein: CASSLSDPQEQFF. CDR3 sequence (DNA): TGTGCCAGCAGCTTATCTGACCCGCAAGAGCAGTTCTTC.

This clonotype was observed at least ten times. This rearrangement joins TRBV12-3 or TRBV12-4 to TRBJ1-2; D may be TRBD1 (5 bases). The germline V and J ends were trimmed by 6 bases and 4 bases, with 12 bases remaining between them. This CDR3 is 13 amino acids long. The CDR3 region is CASRDRSGYGYTF. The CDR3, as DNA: TGTGCCAGCAGAGACAGATCGGGCTATGGCTACACCTTC.

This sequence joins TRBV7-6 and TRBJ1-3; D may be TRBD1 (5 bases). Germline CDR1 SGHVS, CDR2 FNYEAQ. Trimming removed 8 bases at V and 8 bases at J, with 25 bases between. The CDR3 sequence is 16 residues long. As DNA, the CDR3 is TGTGCCAGCGCAGAGAGAGGTGGGGGAACGAGGGACACCATATATTTT. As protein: CASAERGGGTRDTIYF.

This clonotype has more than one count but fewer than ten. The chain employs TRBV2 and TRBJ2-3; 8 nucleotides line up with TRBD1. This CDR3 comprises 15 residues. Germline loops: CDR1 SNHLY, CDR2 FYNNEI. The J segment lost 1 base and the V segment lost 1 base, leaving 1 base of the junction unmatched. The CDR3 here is CASSEETGGTDTQYF. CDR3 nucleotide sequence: TGTGCCAGCAGTGAAGAGACAGGGGGCACAGATACGCAGTATTTT. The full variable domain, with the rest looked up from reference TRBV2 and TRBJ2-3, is EPEVTQTPSHQVTQMGQEVILRCVPISNHLYFYWYRQILGQKVEFLVSFYNNEISEKSEIFDDQFSVERPDGSNFTLKIRSTKLEDSAMYFCASSEETGGTDTQYFGPGTRLTVL.

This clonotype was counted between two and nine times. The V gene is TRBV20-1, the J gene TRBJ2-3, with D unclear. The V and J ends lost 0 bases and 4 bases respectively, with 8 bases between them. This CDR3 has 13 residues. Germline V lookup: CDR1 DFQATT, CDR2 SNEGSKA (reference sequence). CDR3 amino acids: CSARDDGPDTQYF. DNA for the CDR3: TGCAGTGCTAGAGATGACGGCCCAGATACGCAGTATTTT.

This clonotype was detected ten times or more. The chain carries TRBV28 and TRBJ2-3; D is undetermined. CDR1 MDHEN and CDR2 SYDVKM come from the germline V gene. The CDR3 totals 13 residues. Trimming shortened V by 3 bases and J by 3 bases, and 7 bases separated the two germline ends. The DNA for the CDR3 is TGTGCCAGCAGTTTGGCTCTGACAGATACGCAGTATTTT. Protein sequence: CASSLALTDTQYF.

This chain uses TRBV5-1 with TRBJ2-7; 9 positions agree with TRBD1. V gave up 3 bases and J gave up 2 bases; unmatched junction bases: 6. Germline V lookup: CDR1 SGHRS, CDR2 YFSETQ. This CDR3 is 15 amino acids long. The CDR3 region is CASSSRTGEPYEQYF. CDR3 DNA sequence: TGCGCCAGCAGCTCCAGGACAGGGGAGCCCTACGAGCAGTACTTC.

CDR3 sequence (DNA): TGTGCCAGCAGTGTTGCCGGGACCTCGGTCTATGGCTACACCTTC. Translating gives CASSVAGTSVYGYTF. This chain joins TRBV6-1 and TRBJ1-2, with D possibly matching TRBD1 (5 bases). CDR1 is MNHNS, CDR2 SASEGT, per germline. Trimming left V 4 bases short and J 4 bases short, with 16 bases between. This CDR3 is built from 15 residues.

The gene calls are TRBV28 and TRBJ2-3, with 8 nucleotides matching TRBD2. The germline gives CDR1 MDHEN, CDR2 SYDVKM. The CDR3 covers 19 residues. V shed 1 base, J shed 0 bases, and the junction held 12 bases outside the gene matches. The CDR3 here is CASSLSRLARNKSTDTQYF. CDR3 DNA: TGTGCCAGCAGTTTATCCCGACTAGCGAGAAACAAAAGCACAGATACGCAGTATTTT. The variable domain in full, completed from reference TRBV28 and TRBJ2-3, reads DVKVTQSSRYLVKRTGEKVFLECVQDMDHENMFWYRQDPGLGLRLIYFSYDVKMKEKGDIPEGYSVSREKKERFSLILESASTNQTSMYLCASSLSRLARNKSTDTQYFGPGTRLTVL.

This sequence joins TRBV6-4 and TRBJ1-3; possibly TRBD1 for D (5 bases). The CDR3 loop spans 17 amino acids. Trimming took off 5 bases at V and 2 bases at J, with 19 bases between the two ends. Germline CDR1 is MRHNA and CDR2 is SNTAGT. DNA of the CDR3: TGTGCCAGCAGTCCCCGAGGAGGGACCTCCGCTGGAAACACCATATATTTT. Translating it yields CASSPRGGTSAGNTIYF.

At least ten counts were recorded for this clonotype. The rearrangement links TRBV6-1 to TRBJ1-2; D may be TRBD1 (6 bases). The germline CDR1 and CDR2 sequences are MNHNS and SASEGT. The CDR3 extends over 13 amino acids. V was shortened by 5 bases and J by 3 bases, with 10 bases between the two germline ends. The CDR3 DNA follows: TGTGCCAGCAGTTCACAGGGAGACTATGGCTACACCTTC. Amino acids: CASSSQGDYGYTF.

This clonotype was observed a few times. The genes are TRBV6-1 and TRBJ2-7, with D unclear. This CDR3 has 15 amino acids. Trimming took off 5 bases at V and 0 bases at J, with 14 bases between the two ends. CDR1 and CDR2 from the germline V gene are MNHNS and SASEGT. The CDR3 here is CASSYDDNRSYEQYF. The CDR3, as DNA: TGTGCCAGCAGTTACGACGACAACCGCTCCTACGAGCAGTACTTC.

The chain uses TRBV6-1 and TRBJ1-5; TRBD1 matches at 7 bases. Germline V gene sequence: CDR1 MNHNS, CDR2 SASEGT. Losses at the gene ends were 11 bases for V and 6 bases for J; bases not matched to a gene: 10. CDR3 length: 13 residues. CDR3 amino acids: CAARQGLIQPQHF. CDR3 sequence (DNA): TGTGCCGCCAGACAGGGATTGATTCAGCCCCAGCATTTT.

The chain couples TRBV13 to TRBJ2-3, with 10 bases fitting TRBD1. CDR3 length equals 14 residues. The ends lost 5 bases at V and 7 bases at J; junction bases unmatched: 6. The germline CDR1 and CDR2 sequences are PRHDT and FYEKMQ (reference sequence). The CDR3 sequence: CASSQTGGKNTQYF. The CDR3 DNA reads TGTGCCAGCAGCCAGACAGGGGGCAAAAATACGCAGTATTTT.

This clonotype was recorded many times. This CDR3 reads CASSEGGWGVMADTQYF. CDR3 nucleotide sequence: TGTGCCAGCAGTGAGGGGGGGTGGGGGGTGATGGCAGATACGCAGTATTTT. The chain uses TRBV2 and TRBJ2-3; 7 bases line up with TRBD2. The junction had 13 bases not matched to a gene; V was cut back by 3 bases and J by 4 bases. CDR3 length equals 17 residues. Germline-derived CDR1 and CDR2 are SNHLY and FYNNEI.

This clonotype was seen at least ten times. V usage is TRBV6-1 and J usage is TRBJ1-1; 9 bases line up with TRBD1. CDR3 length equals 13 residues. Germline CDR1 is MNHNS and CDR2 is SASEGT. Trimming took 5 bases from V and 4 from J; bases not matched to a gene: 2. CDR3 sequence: CASSIQGATEAFF. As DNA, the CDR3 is TGTGCCAGCAGTATACAGGGGGCCACTGAAGCTTTCTTT.